A selection of T cell receptor beta chains follows, all from one sample in a study of T-cell reconstitution after alpha-beta-depleted transplantation in children. MiXCR, run by TCRdb on the PCR reads, gives a single entry per CDR3 protein. The data hold about 870,000 distinct CDR3 sequences, with around 15% observed a single time. The material was PBMCs, mostly from graft donor cells, obtained 360 days after TCRalphabeta/CD19-depleted stem cell transplant. The receptors come from a male patient younger than 18 who had a stem cell transplant for acute lymphoblastic leukemia, so the T cells may come from the graft donor. The CDR3 runs from the conserved cysteine through the conserved F or W. The D gene is left open where the match is weak. Expanded clones are given a class, and other clones once, few, many or no size at all.

size	V	D	J	CDR3	DNA
-	TRBV7-9	-	TRBJ1-1	CASSFGQYEAFF	TGTGCCAGCAGCTTCGGACAATATGAAGCTTTCTTT
many	TRBV6-1	-	TRBJ2-3	CASRPSGTDTQYF	TGTGCCAGCAGGCCATCCGGCACAGATACGCAGTATTTT
-	TRBV7-8	-	TRBJ2-3	CASSPPNAYTQYF	TGTGCCAGCAGCCCCCCTAACGCCTATACGCAGTATTTT
few	TRBV7-2	-	TRBJ2-1	CASSLVSSDWGEQFF	TGTGCCAGCAGCTTAGTCTCCAGCGATTGGGGTGAGCAGTTCTTC
many	TRBV12-3/TRBV12-4	TRBD2	TRBJ2-5	CASSWTSGSLETQYF	TGTGCCAGCAGTTGGACTAGCGGGAGTTTGGAGACCCAGTACTTC
few	TRBV12-3/TRBV12-4	TRBD1	TRBJ2-2	CASTWDRGLRELFF	TGTGCCAGCACCTGGGACAGGGGGCTCCGGGAGCTGTTTTTT
-	TRBV5-1	-	TRBJ2-3	CASSPKNTDTQYF	TGCGCCAGCAGCCCTAAGAACACAGATACGCAGTATTTT
few	TRBV20-1	TRBD2	TRBJ2-1	CSASLAVNEQFF	TGCAGTGCAAGCCTAGCGGTCAATGAGCAGTTCTTC
-	TRBV27	-	TRBJ2-5	CASSLSGHQETQYF	TGTGCCAGCAGTTTAAGCGGCCACCAAGAGACCCAGTACTTC
-	TRBV7-7	-	TRBJ1-5	CASSLASQGPQHF	TGTGCCAGCAGCTTAGCATCCCAGGGGCCCCAGCATTTT
-	TRBV19	TRBD2	TRBJ2-1	CASVRRAGNTYNEQFF	TGTGCCAGTGTCCGGAGAGCGGGAAATACCTACAATGAGCAGTTCTTC
few	TRBV10-3	-	TRBJ2-1	CAISESKGDEQFF	TGTGCCATCAGTGAGTCCAAAGGGGATGAGCAGTTCTTC
-	TRBV13	TRBD2	TRBJ2-7	CASSWGAGGPHEQYF	TGTGCCAGCAGCTGGGGAGCGGGAGGGCCCCACGAGCAGTACTTC
-	TRBV2	-	TRBJ1-4	CASKKMGIGNEKLFF	TGTGCCAGCAAAAAGATGGGAATCGGGAATGAAAAACTGTTTTTT
few	TRBV5-1	-	TRBJ2-4	CASSPSRGLASAKNIQYF	TGCGCCAGCAGCCCGAGCAGGGGACTCGCTTCAGCCAAAAACATTCAGTACTTC
few	TRBV6-5	-	TRBJ2-3	CASSYSGRSRDTQYF	TGTGCCAGCAGTTACTCCGGGCGGAGTAGAGATACGCAGTATTTT
few	TRBV29-1	-	TRBJ2-3	CSPGYTDTQYF	TGCAGCCCAGGATACACAGATACGCAGTATTTT
few	TRBV7-3	TRBD2	TRBJ2-3	CASSLRTSGTWTDTQYF	TGTGCCAGCAGCTTAAGGACTAGCGGGACGTGGACAGATACGCAGTATTTT
few	TRBV10-3	TRBD2	TRBJ2-1	CAISDLGTSGRASYNEQFF	TGTGCCATCAGTGACCTCGGGACTAGCGGGAGGGCCTCCTACAATGAGCAGTTCTTC
-	TRBV25-1	TRBD1	TRBJ2-7	CASSAWDRGGIYEQYF	TGTGCCAGCAGTGCCTGGGACAGGGGAGGGATCTACGAGCAGTACTTC
few	TRBV3-1	-	TRBJ1-1	CASRLQGGGRAFF	TGTGCCAGCAGACTACAGGGAGGAGGCAGAGCTTTCTTT
-	TRBV18	-	TRBJ2-1	CASSPRADTYNEQFF	TGTGCCAGCTCACCACGAGCGGATACCTACAATGAGCAGTTCTTC
-	TRBV4-1	-	TRBJ1-6	CASSQEYRRWGNSPLHF	TGCGCCAGCAGCCAAGAGTACAGGAGGTGGGGTAATTCACCCCTCCACTTT
-	TRBV3-1	-	TRBJ2-1	CASSQEPSRNEQFF	TGTGCCAGCAGCCAAGAACCCAGTCGTAATGAGCAGTTCTTC
-	TRBV7-2	-	TRBJ2-1	CASSLLGLGPLGNEQFF	TGTGCCAGCAGCTTACTGGGCCTCGGACCCCTTGGGAATGAGCAGTTCTTC